This T cell receptor (beta chain) emerged from a study of Graves' ophthalmopathy and Graves' hyperthyroidism. As the template, RNA transcripts were used to amplify TCR beta CDR3 regions. In the first round, RT-PCR was carried out with HTBI primers, and a multiplex PCR formed the second round. TCRdb itself ran the multiplex PCR reads through MiXCR, one entry per CDR3 protein. The repertoire holds 680,000 or so distinct CDR3 sequences, with over 20% as singletons. The table lists this clonotype with many counts. CDR3 length: 13 residues. The trim removed 7 bases at V and 10 bases at J, leaving 7 bases unmatched.

This sequence joins TRBV12-3 or TRBV12-4 and TRBJ1-6, with 7 bases aligning to TRBD1. Sequencing input: peripheral blood. The receptor was derived from a woman aged 18-30 years with stable Graves' hyperthyroidism. Some clones in this sample may be carry-over from other donors' samples. CDR3 sequence: CASNTGVESPLHF. The DNA for the CDR3 is TGTGCCAGCAATACAGGGGTAGAATCACCCCTCCACTTT.